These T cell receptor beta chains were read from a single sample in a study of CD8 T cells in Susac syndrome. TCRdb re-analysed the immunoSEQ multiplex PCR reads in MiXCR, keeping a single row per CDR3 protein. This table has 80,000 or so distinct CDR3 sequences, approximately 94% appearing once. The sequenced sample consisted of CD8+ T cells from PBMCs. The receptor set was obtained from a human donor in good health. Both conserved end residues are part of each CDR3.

cdr3_aa: CASSQYTGTGEGTDTQYF; v_call: TRBV3-1; j_call: TRBJ2-3
cdr3_aa: CSASGDYNAGRGRQIGNEKLFF; v_call: TRBV20-1; j_call: TRBJ1-4
cdr3_aa: CAWSVGIGGTEAFF; v_call: TRBV30; j_call: TRBJ1-1
cdr3_aa: CSVEERSGYTF; v_call: TRBV29-1; j_call: TRBJ1-2
cdr3_aa: CASSFTVQDSHMHNSPLHF; v_call: TRBV6-1; j_call: TRBJ1-6
cdr3_aa: CASSQDEQFF; v_call: TRBV4-1; j_call: TRBJ2-1
cdr3_aa: CASSLSASLYGDSPLHF; v_call: TRBV5-1; j_call: TRBJ1-6
cdr3_aa: CASSRGYNQPQHF; v_call: TRBV4-3; j_call: TRBJ1-5
cdr3_aa: CATSGVTGELFF; v_call: TRBV24-1; j_call: TRBJ2-2
cdr3_aa: CASSLSTGGYEQYF; v_call: TRBV27; j_call: TRBJ2-7
cdr3_aa: CASSFSGANVLTF; v_call: TRBV27; j_call: TRBJ2-6
cdr3_aa: CASRRAGTGADTQYF; v_call: TRBV28; j_call: TRBJ2-3
cdr3_aa: CASSPPGQPKNIQYF; v_call: TRBV12-3/TRBV12-4; j_call: TRBJ2-4
cdr3_aa: CSARVAGGDTGELFF; v_call: TRBV20-1; j_call: TRBJ2-2
cdr3_aa: CAISPGLSNQPQHF; v_call: TRBV10-3; j_call: TRBJ1-5
cdr3_aa: CATPGAGGEQFF; v_call: TRBV5-1; j_call: TRBJ2-1
cdr3_aa: CASINTGQEGQPQHF; v_call: TRBV12-5; j_call: TRBJ1-5
cdr3_aa: CASSLRLSGIYNEQFF; v_call: TRBV12-3/TRBV12-4; j_call: TRBJ2-1
cdr3_aa: CASSYSLRGEAFF; v_call: TRBV6-2/TRBV6-3; j_call: TRBJ1-1
cdr3_aa: CSVGGVAGVDRETQYF; v_call: TRBV29-1; j_call: TRBJ2-5
cdr3_aa: CATHQVLASGRWGTQYF; v_call: TRBV28; j_call: TRBJ2-5
cdr3_aa: CASSLAAGGVPNYGYTF; v_call: TRBV11-2; j_call: TRBJ1-2
cdr3_aa: CASSIGANTEAFF; v_call: TRBV19; j_call: TRBJ1-1
cdr3_aa: CASSAESASASDEQFF; v_call: TRBV2; j_call: TRBJ2-1
cdr3_aa: CASSGPSEGYTF; v_call: TRBV7-9; j_call: TRBJ1-2
cdr3_aa: CSAGGLFYNEQFF; v_call: TRBV20-1; j_call: TRBJ2-1
cdr3_aa: CSHRGGGPYEQFF; v_call: TRBV29-1; j_call: TRBJ2-1
cdr3_aa: CASSEWTNTDTQYF; v_call: TRBV6-1; j_call: TRBJ2-3
cdr3_aa: CASSFTVDYGYTF; v_call: TRBV27; j_call: TRBJ1-2
cdr3_aa: CASSPDGSDYDEQFF; v_call: TRBV9; j_call: TRBJ2-1
cdr3_aa: CSARGSASSTDTQYF; v_call: TRBV20-1; j_call: TRBJ2-3
cdr3_aa: CASSQVATTDTQYF; v_call: TRBV3-1; j_call: TRBJ2-3
cdr3_aa: CASSLGSGLRTDTQYF; v_call: TRBV11-2; j_call: TRBJ2-3
cdr3_aa: CASSLWPAKEQYF; v_call: TRBV27; j_call: TRBJ2-7
cdr3_aa: CASSEGQGNTEAFF; v_call: TRBV4-1; j_call: TRBJ1-1
cdr3_aa: CASSTPGTNNEQFF; v_call: TRBV4-1; j_call: TRBJ2-1
cdr3_aa: CSAMNRDRVYIQYF; v_call: TRBV29-1; j_call: TRBJ2-4
cdr3_aa: CASSFPGLAGEETQYF; v_call: TRBV7-9; j_call: TRBJ2-5
cdr3_aa: CASSLVSVSYEQYF; v_call: TRBV7-9; j_call: TRBJ2-7
cdr3_aa: CSARGEYGYTF; v_call: TRBV29-1; j_call: TRBJ1-2